The 3 T cell receptor beta chains presented below share a single source sample, sequenced in a study of T-cell memory formation after mild COVID-19. TCRdb re-called the 5' RACE reads through MiXCR, storing one row per CDR3 protein. Of about 440,000 distinct CDR3 sequences in the sample, around 20% were seen once. The sequenced sample consisted of PBMCs or a T cell subset sorted from them (not recorded which). The receptors originated from an adult woman who had mild COVID-19 (a few samples of this study predate the infection). Cell type and time point are not known.

The chain uses TRBV10-3 and TRBJ2-7; possible D gene TRBD2, 6 bases. The germline gives CDR1 ENHRY, CDR2 SYGVKD. This CDR3 contains 14 residues. V lost 3 bases and J 3 bases, leaving 12 bases between the germline ends. For the CDR3, the DNA is TGTGCCATCAGTGAACCGCGGGGAGACTACGAGCAGTACTTC. It codes for CAISEPRGDYEQYF.

The V gene is TRBV6-1, the J gene TRBJ1-2; no firm D call. The germline V and J ends were trimmed by 6 bases and 5 bases, with 13 bases remaining between them. This CDR3 region has 13 residues. The V gene's germline CDR1 is MNHNS and CDR2 SASEGT. The chain's CDR3 is CASSPIKNYGYTF. CDR3 in DNA: TGTGCCAGCAGCCCCATAAAGAATTATGGCTACACCTTC.

A few counts support this clonotype. J is TRBJ2-3 and V is TRBV18; TRBD2 aligns across 8 bases. J lost 1 base, V lost 6 bases, and 3 bases had no gene match. This CDR3 region has 14 residues. The germline V gene has CDR1 KGHSH and CDR2 LQKENI. Written as DNA, the CDR3 is TGTGCCAGCTCGATCGGGGGGGGCACAGATACGCAGTATTTT. Translating gives CASSIGGGTDTQYF. The full variable domain, its missing parts supplied by reference TRBV18 and TRBJ2-3, is NAGVMQNPRHLVRRRGQEARLRCSPMKGHSHVYWYRQLPEEGLKFMVYLQKENIIDESGMPKERFSAEFPKEGPSILRIQQVVRGDSAAYFCASSIGGGTDTQYFGPGTRLTVL.